These 3 T cell receptor beta chains were all obtained from the same sample, sequenced in a study of blood T cell repertoires in COVID-19. Clones were sequenced by immunoSEQ multiplex PCR, and TCRdb holds only the in-frame ones, with some missing. Found here are 70,000 or so clones, 76% of them singletons; the top ten hold more than 13%. Sequenced sample: peripheral blood. All receptors derive from a man aged 55 to 70 with COVID-19, enrolled during active disease.

This clone was picked up many times. V and J are TRBV6-6 and TRBJ1-4; maybe TRBD1 (5 bases). Trimming cost V 7 bases and J 8 bases, with 14 bases left between them. The CDR3 is 13 amino acids. Germline-derived CDR1 and CDR2 are MNHNY and SVGAGI (reference sequence). The CDR3 DNA reads TGTGCCAGCACCCTCGCAGGGAGGGAAAAACTGTTTTTT. This gives the protein CASTLAGREKLFF.

The chain employs TRBV19 and TRBJ1-2, with D uncertain. Between the trimmed V and J ends, which lost 7 bases and 4 bases, there was a span of 16 bases. CDR3 length equals 14 residues. The germline V gene has CDR1 LNHDA and CDR2 SQIVND (reference sequence). The CDR3 here is CASMYALSGYGYTF. The CDR3 DNA sequence: TGTGCCAGTATGTATGCCCTCTCGGGCTATGGCTACACCTTC.

This clone was recorded a few times. The chain recombines TRBV19 with TRBJ2-3, with 15 bases matching TRBD2. Germline CDR1 LNHDA, CDR2 SQIVND (reference sequence). The ends lost 6 bases at V and 7 bases at J; junction bases unmatched: 5. The CDR3 contains 15 residues. The CDR3 region is CASRAGTSGGNTQYF. CDR3 DNA: TGTGCCAGTAGGGCCGGGACTAGCGGGGGGAATACGCAGTATTTT.